Presented here are 18 T cell receptor beta chains from one specimen sequenced in a study of graft-versus-host responses after intestinal transplantation. These receptors have no known antigen. Sequenced by immunoSEQ multiplex PCR; TCRdb stores in-frame clones only, minus some. The table shows some 87,000 clones, with approximately 92% occurring only once. Sequenced here: unstimulated CD8+ T cells sorted from spleen or lymph node cells, sampled before transplant. The receptors originated from a human donor who was the organ donor for an intestinal transplant.

CDR3 region: CASGPRADYNEQFF. The CDR3 DNA reads TGTGCCAGCGGGCCGAGGGCGGATTACAATGAGCAGTTCTTC. The V call is TRBV27, the J call TRBJ2-1; D perhaps matches TRBD2 (5 bases). The CDR3 runs 14 residues. Germline CDR1 MNHEY, CDR2 SMNVEV (reference sequence). Trimming shortened V by 8 bases and J by 4 bases, and 15 bases separated the two germline ends.

V usage is TRBV7-9 and J usage is TRBJ1-5; 9 bases fit TRBD1. Germline V gene lookup returns CDR1 SEHNR and CDR2 FQNEAQ (reference sequence). The CDR3 totals 15 residues. The V segment lost 4 bases and the J segment 9 bases; nucleotides outside the gene matches: 10. CDR3 nucleotides: TGTGCCAGCAGCTCACCCCTGGGACAGGGAGGGCCCCAGCATTTT. Translation: CASSSPLGQGGPQHF.

In DNA form, the CDR3 reads TGTGCCAGCAGCCCAGACTGGGGCCAGTCCTACGAGCAGTACTTC. Its translation: CASSPDWGQSYEQYF. The chain employs TRBV9 and TRBJ2-7, with D tentatively TRBD1 (5 bases). The germline V gene has CDR1 SGDLS and CDR2 YYNGEE. The V gene lost 4 bases and the J gene lost 1 base, with 15 bases spanning the gap. This CDR3 has 15 amino acids.

The rearrangement joins TRBV7-3 to TRBJ2-1; 8 bases fit TRBD2. Germline V gives CDR1 SGHTA, CDR2 FQGTGA. The junction had 2 bases not matched to a gene; V was cut back by 5 bases and J by 2 bases. The CDR3 totals 14 residues. The CDR3: CASSAGGPYNEQFF. The CDR3, as DNA: TGTGCCAGCAGCGCGGGGGGCCCCTACAATGAGCAGTTCTTC.

This chain joins TRBV27 and TRBJ2-5, with 7 positions matching TRBD2. The CDR3 length is 17 residues. The germline CDR1 and CDR2 sequences are MNHEY and SMNVEV (reference sequence). J gave up 5 bases and V 3 bases, and 15 bases lay outside the gene matches. The CDR3 nucleotides are TGTGCCAGCAGTTTCTACGAAGATGGCAGGCGGGGGGAGACCCAGTACTTC. Translation gives CASSFYEDGRRGETQYF.

The chain recombines TRBV4-2 with TRBJ1-2; the match to TRBD1 covers 8 bases. V shed 5 bases, J shed 4 bases, and the junction held 9 bases outside the gene matches. The CDR3 is made up of 15 amino acids. CDR1 is LGHNA and CDR2 is YNFKEQ in the germline V gene. CDR3: CASSADRERFYGYTF. The CDR3 DNA is TGTGCCAGCAGCGCGGACAGGGAGAGGTTCTATGGCTACACCTTC.

Details on this clone: The junction shows a germline mismatch at one end, possibly a read error. This chain uses TRBV6-1 with TRBJ1-1; D is possibly TRBD1 (5 bases). The CDR3 is made up of 13 amino acids. Per the germline V gene, CDR1 is MNHNS and CDR2 is SASEGT. The CDR3 DNA is TGTGCCAGCGGTTGGGGCATGAAGACTGAAGCTTTCTTT. Translated: CASGWGMKTEAFF.

This rearrangement joins TRBV7-2 to TRBJ1-2; D is possibly TRBD1 (6 bases). This CDR3 contains 15 residues. The V end was cut by 3 bases, the J end by 2 bases, with 13 bases between. The germline gives CDR1 SGHTA, CDR2 FQGNSA. The CDR3 spells CASSLTVDRNYGYTF. The CDR3 DNA sequence: TGTGCCAGCAGCTTGACCGTTGACAGGAACTATGGCTACACCTTC.

This clone occurred once. V is TRBV19 and J is TRBJ1-1; D perhaps matches TRBD1 (5 bases). CDR3 length: 12 amino acids. Germline V gene data show CDR1 as LNHDA and CDR2 as SQIVND (reference sequence). Trimming took 7 bases from V and 7 from J, leaving 13 bases between them. The DNA of the CDR3 is TGTGCCAGTACGCCAGGGTATGGTGAAGCTTTCTTT. Its translation is CASTPGYGEAFF.

The chain employs TRBV5-4 and TRBJ2-1, with D possibly being TRBD1 (7 bases). In germline, CDR1 is SGHNT, CDR2 YYREEE (reference sequence). The CDR3 length is 15 residues. V was clipped by 3 bases and J by 0 bases, with 10 bases between them. CDR3 loop: CASSYRGGSYNEQFF. CDR3 DNA: TGTGCCAGCAGCTACAGGGGAGGCTCCTACAATGAGCAGTTCTTC.

The gene calls are TRBV4-2 and TRBJ2-2, with unresolved D. Trimming cost V 4 bases and J 6 bases, with 6 bases left between them. The germline CDR1 and CDR2 sequences are LGHNA and YNFKEQ. This CDR3 spans 12 amino acids. CDR3 coding DNA: TGTGCCAGCAGCCCTCTCCCCGGGGAGCTGTTTTTT. It is translated as CASSPLPGELFF.

This chain uses TRBV13 with TRBJ2-3, with TRBD2 identical over 7 bases. V was pared by 6 bases and J by 2 bases, with 11 bases of the junction left unmatched. The length of the CDR3 is 16 residues. Germline V gene lookup returns CDR1 PRHDT and CDR2 FYEKMQ (reference sequence). The CDR3 is CASRPGASGLTDTQYF. The DNA of the CDR3 is TGTGCCAGCAGACCCGGGGCTAGCGGCCTCACAGATACGCAGTATTTT.

The table lists this clone with a count of one. V is TRBV19 and J is TRBJ2-5; possibly TRBD2 for D (7 bases). The CDR3 sequence is 15 residues long. Germline values: CDR1 LNHDA, CDR2 SQIVND (reference sequence). V was shortened by 6 bases and J by 2 bases, with 16 bases between the two germline ends. The CDR3 bases are TGTGCCAGTAGCCCTATTGCGGGGGCTCAAGAGACCCAGTACTTC. This codes for CASSPIAGAQETQYF.

The chain carries TRBV28 and TRBJ1-2; the match to TRBD1 covers 7 bases. J gave up 4 bases and V 8 bases, and 10 bases lay outside the gene matches. This CDR3 spans 14 amino acids. CDR1 is MDHEN and CDR2 is SYDVKM in the germline V gene. The CDR3 nucleotides are TGTGCCAGCGTAGAGACAGGACAGGCCTATGGCTACACCTTC. Translated: CASVETGQAYGYTF.

V and J are TRBV19 and TRBJ2-1, with TRBD1 matching over 10 bases. The length of the CDR3 is 15 residues. V was clipped by 7 bases and J by 2 bases; unmatched bases: 5. Per the germline V gene, CDR1 is LNHDA and CDR2 is SQIVND (reference sequence). For the CDR3, the DNA is TGTGCCAGTACCCCGGACAGGGGGGCCTACAATGAGCAGTTCTTC. It is translated as CASTPDRGAYNEQFF.

This chain links TRBV5-4 with TRBJ1-1, with D perhaps TRBD1 (5 bases). The V gene lost 0 bases and the J gene lost 0 bases, with 12 bases spanning the gap. The CDR3 extends over 16 amino acids. Germline V gene lookup returns CDR1 SGHNT and CDR2 YYREEE (reference sequence). The CDR3 bases are TGTGCCAGCAGCTTGGATAGCGGCAGGGTGAACACTGAAGCTTTCTTT. Amino acids: CASSLDSGRVNTEAFF.

The sample holds one count of this clone. CDR3 in amino acids: CASSPFLQRQYYGYTF. CDR3 DNA: TGTGCCAGCTCACCTTTTTTGCAGAGACAATACTATGGCTACACCTTC. This chain links TRBV18 with TRBJ1-2; D call uncertain. There are 16 residues in the CDR3. CDR1 is KGHSH, CDR2 LQKENI, per germline. V dropped 3 bases and J dropped 3 bases, with 17 bases sitting between them.

The CDR3: CASTRGSAISPQYF. The CDR3 nucleotides read TGTGCCAGCACCCGGGGTAGCGCGATATCTCCGCAGTACTTC. The chain has TRBV28 and TRBJ2-7; the D gene is possibly TRBD2 (5 bases). CDR1 MDHEN and CDR2 SYDVKM come from the germline V gene. Trimming pared 7 bases from V and 9 bases from J, leaving 22 bases between. The CDR3 is made up of 14 amino acids.